This TCR beta chain emerged from a study of T cell repertoires in cytomegalovirus infection. The overall study: Public TCR beta signature analysis indicated the presence of both CMV infection and matching HLA type.

One entry per CDR3 protein, called by TCRdb with MiXCR from the reads. The table records some 680,000 distinct CDR3 sequences, 35% of them present only once. This CDR3 comprises 15 residues. Trimming took off 0 bases at V and 1 base at J, with 7 bases between the two ends. From germline, CDR1 is MNHNS and CDR2 SASEGT. This clonotype originated in a human donor in good health (CMV status not recorded). Some clones in this sample may be carry-over from other donors' samples. The V call is TRBV6-1, the J call TRBJ1-5; TRBD1 is a possible D gene (5 bases). The material sequenced was PBMCs. Written as DNA, the CDR3 is TGTGCCAGCAGTGAAGCGGCAGGGAGCAATCAGCCCCAGCATTTT. Encoded protein: CASSEAAGSNQPQHF.